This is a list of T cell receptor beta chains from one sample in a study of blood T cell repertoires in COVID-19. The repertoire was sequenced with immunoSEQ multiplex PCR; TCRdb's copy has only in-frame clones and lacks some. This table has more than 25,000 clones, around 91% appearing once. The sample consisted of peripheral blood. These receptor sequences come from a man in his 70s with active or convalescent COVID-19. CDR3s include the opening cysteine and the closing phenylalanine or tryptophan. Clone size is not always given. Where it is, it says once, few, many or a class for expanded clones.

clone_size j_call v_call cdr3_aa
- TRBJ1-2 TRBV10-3 CAISGTGLYNYGYTF
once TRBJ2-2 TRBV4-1 CASSQEGGSGELFF
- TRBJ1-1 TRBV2 CASSELGGTEAFF
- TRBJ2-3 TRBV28 CASMYRDNTDTQYF
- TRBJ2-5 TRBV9 CASSVGGLAGHETQYF
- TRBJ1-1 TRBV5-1 CASSSPGGTEAFF
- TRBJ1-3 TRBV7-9 CASSLTPSSGNTIYF
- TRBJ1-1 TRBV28 CASSLRQMNTEAFF
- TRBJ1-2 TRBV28 CASSGTGGPPYGYTF
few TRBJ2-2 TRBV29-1 CSVEDSVNTGELFF
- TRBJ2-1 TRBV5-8 CASSLRTGGNEQFF
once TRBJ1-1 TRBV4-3 CASSSKQGRRQNTEAFF
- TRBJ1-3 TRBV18 CANLQDRGFSGNTIYF
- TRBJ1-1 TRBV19 CASGTGAVGAEAFF
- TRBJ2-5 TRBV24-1 CATSIARVGTAETQYF
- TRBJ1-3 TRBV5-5 CASSLRADSSGNTIYF
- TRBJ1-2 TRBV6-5 CAFLEDGVYGYTF
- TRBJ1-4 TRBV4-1 CASSQDLGRVNEKLFF
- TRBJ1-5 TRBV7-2 CASSLAQTTNQPQHF
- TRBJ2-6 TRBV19 CASSPSGVISGANVLTF
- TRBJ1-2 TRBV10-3 CAISLDRDYGYTF
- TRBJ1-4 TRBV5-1 CASSPTGGNEKLFF
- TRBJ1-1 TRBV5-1 CASSLQGASNTEAFF
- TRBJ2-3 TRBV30 CAWRRDTSHTDTQYF
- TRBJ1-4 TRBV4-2 CASSQGPPRGTNEKLFF
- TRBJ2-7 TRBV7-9 CASSLGTAYEQYF
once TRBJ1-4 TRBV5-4 CASSLGLRANEKLFF
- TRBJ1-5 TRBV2 CASSVYALGGQPQHF
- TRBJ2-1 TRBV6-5 CASRGDFLNYNEQFF
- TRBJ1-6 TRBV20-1 CSATDRTGSPLHF
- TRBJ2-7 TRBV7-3 CASSRDWGDYEQYF
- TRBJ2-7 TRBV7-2 CASSPGTGISYEQYF
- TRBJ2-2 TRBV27 CASSFLGQPNTGELFF
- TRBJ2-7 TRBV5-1 CASSLGVAGASEQYF
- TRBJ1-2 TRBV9 CASSDRGAYGYTF
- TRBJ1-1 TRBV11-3 CASSSGGRTEAFF
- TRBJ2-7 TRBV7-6 CASSLMAPFSYEQYF
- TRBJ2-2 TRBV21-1 CASSRVSPGKSSGELFF
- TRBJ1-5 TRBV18 CASSPDRGQPQHF
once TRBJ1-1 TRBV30 CAWSWGDPNTEAFF
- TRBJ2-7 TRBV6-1 CASSERGLPDEQYF
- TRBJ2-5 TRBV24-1 CATSDPAGGETQYF
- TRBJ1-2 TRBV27 CASSLSGEGGGYTF
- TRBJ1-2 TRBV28 CASSLYSNYGYTF
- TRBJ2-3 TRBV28 CASSITSGRSVGDTQYF
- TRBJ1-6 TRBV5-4 CASSLGGGSPYNSPLHF
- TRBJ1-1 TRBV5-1 CASSLAVGTGTSVTEAFF
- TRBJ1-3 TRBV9 CASSAQGAGNTIYF
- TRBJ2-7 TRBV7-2 CASSLVVSRTYEQYF
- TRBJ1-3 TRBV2 CASSEQGAGNTIYF
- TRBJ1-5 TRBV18 CASSPSWRQSNQPQHF
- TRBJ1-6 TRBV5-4 CASSRGGAESPLHF
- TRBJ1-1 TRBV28 CASKDSKNTEAFF
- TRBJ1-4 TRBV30 CAWSVMGGNEKLFF